Following are 15 T cell receptor beta chains from one sample sequenced in a study of vaccination and CD4 T cells after COVID-19. As for treatment: roughly 10-day PBMC culture with coronavirus spike peptide pools or control peptides (ViraFEST assay). Sequencing of cultured CD4+ T cell DNA used the Oncomine TCR Beta short-read assay. Via MiXCR, TCRdb re-called the PCR reads, giving one row per CDR3 protein. In the table there are 9,500 to 10,000 distinct CDR3 sequences, about half of which are singletons. Their antigen targets remain unknown. Specimen: CD4+ T cells from blood, cultured in vitro. Receptors were obtained from a human donor who had recovered from COVID-19.

This chain links TRBV11-3 with TRBJ2-3; 8 nucleotides agree with TRBD2. The length of the CDR3 is 19 residues. Germline values: CDR1 SGHNT, CDR2 YENEEA. J lost 3 bases, V lost 5 bases, and 19 bases had no gene match. CDR3 loop: CASSVGVPLTSGLTDTQYF. CDR3 in DNA: TGTGCCAGCAGCGTTGGGGTCCCCTTAACTAGCGGACTTACAGATACGCAGTATTTT. The variable domain in full, completed from reference TRBV11-3 and TRBJ2-3, reads EAGVVQSPRYKIIEKKQPVAFWCNPISGHNTLYWYLQNLGQGPELLIRYENEEAVDDSQLPKDRFSAERLKGVDSTLKIQPAELGDSAVYLCASSVGVPLTSGLTDTQYFGPGTRLTVL.

The V and J genes are TRBV6-1 and TRBJ1-4; a possible D gene is TRBD1 (5 bases). V was clipped by 6 bases and J by 1 base, with 12 bases between them. This CDR3 is 15 amino acids long. Germline loops: CDR1 MNHNS, CDR2 SASEGT. The CDR3: CASRPGGRTNEKLFF. The DNA for the CDR3 is TGTGCCAGCAGGCCGGGGGGTCGAACTAATGAAAAACTGTTTTTT.

The gene calls are TRBV7-2 and TRBJ1-3, with TRBD1 as a possible D gene (5 bases). Germline V gene data show CDR1 as SGHTA and CDR2 as FQGNSA. This CDR3 contains 14 residues. V was clipped by 3 bases and J by 1 base, with 7 bases between them. The CDR3 DNA reads as TGTGCCAGCAGCTTCAGGGTGTCTGGAAACACCATATATTTT. It codes for CASSFRVSGNTIYF.

This clonotype was seen a handful of times. The chain has TRBV7-9 and TRBJ1-1, with 8 positions matching TRBD1. V was pared by 3 bases and J by 10 bases, with 4 bases of the junction left unmatched. Germline lookup yields CDR1 SEHNR and CDR2 FQNEAQ (reference sequence). The CDR3 is 12 amino acids. DNA of the CDR3: TGTGCCAGCAGCTTCGGACAGGGAGCAGCTTTCTTT. It translates to CASSFGQGAAFF.

This clonotype has more than one count but fewer than ten. CDR3 sequence (DNA): TGTGCCAGCAGCAGAATAATTAGACCAACGGGGGTCACTATGCAAGAGACCCAGTACTTC. It is translated as CASSRIIRPTGVTMQETQYF. The chain uses TRBV7-2 and TRBJ2-5, with D perhaps TRBD2 (6 bases). Germline lookup yields CDR1 SGHTA and CDR2 FQGNSA. V lost 5 bases to trimming and J lost 2 bases, with 30 bases between them. CDR3 size: 20 residues.

The chain recombines TRBV4-3 with TRBJ2-2; tentatively, D is TRBD2 (6 bases). V gave up 0 bases and J gave up 5 bases, with 16 bases separating them. There are 17 residues in the CDR3. The germline CDR1 and CDR2 sequences are LGHNA and YSLEER. The chain's CDR3 is CASSQERGRLGTGELFF. CDR3 coding DNA: TGCGCCAGCAGCCAAGAGCGGGGAAGATTGGGAACCGGGGAGCTGTTTTTT.

V and J are TRBV6-1 and TRBJ1-2; 12 bases agree with TRBD1. The CDR3 contains 15 residues. J lost 4 bases, V lost 7 bases, and 7 bases had no gene match. The germline V gene has CDR1 MNHNS and CDR2 SASEGT. DNA of the CDR3: TGTGCCAGCACCAGGGGGACAGGGGGCATCTATGGCTACACCTTC. Protein: CASTRGTGGIYGYTF.

The CDR3 protein is CSVDSGQGLWDTEAFF. CDR3 in DNA: TGCAGCGTTGACTCCGGACAGGGACTATGGGACACTGAAGCTTTCTTT. This chain links TRBV29-1 with TRBJ1-1; TRBD1 agrees at 8 bases. V shed 3 bases and J 3 bases; nucleotides not matched to a gene: 12. The CDR3 sequence is 16 residues long. Germline CDR1 and CDR2: SQVTM and ANQGSEA.

The chain joins TRBV7-2 to TRBJ2-1; TRBD2 agrees at 8 bases. The CDR3 extends over 14 amino acids. With V trimmed by 7 bases and J by 4 bases, 6 bases remained unmatched. Germline V gives CDR1 SGHTA, CDR2 FQGNSA. The CDR3: CASKTSEKYNEQFF. CDR3 nucleotide sequence: TGTGCCAGCAAGACTAGCGAAAAATACAATGAGCAGTTCTTC.

The rearrangement uses TRBV7-8 and TRBJ2-3; a weak D match, TRBD2 (6 bases). CDR1 and CDR2 from the germline V gene are SGHVS and FQNEAQ. The CDR3 contains 15 residues. V was cut by 5 bases and J by 5 bases, with 17 bases left in between. Here the CDR3 DNA reads TGTGCCAGCAGCCCCCGGGAGCTAATCATAGATACGCAGTATTTT. It specifies CASSPRELIIDTQYF.

The chain links TRBV20-1 to TRBJ1-1, with D uncertain. The CDR3 has 12 amino acids. The ends were cut back, 6 bases at V and 1 base at J, with 9 bases in the middle. The V gene's germline CDR1 is DFQATT and CDR2 SNEGSKA (reference sequence). The CDR3 is CSAAGPNTEAFF. The CDR3 DNA is TGCAGTGCAGCTGGACCGAACACTGAAGCTTTCTTT.

The chain uses TRBV6-1 and TRBJ2-2, with TRBD1 matching over 7 bases. With V trimmed by 6 bases and J by 6 bases, 10 bases remained unmatched. CDR3 size: 15 residues. From germline, CDR1 is MNHNS and CDR2 SASEGT. The CDR3 is CASRPGTASAGELFF. DNA of the CDR3: TGTGCCAGCAGACCCGGGACAGCTTCTGCCGGGGAGCTGTTTTTT.

This clonotype was seen a few times. The chain combines TRBV2 with TRBJ1-1; D ambiguous. The germline V gene encodes CDR1 SNHLY and CDR2 FYNNEI. With 3 bases removed from V and 6 bases from J, the gap between germline ends came to 8 bases. CDR3 size: 12 residues. CDR3: CASSDPGSEAFF. DNA for the CDR3: TGTGCCAGCAGTGATCCGGGTTCTGAAGCTTTCTTT.

The chain recombines TRBV24-1 with TRBJ2-2, with D possibly TRBD1 on 5 matching bases. V lost 9 bases to trimming and J lost 4 bases, with 11 bases between them. Germline V CDR1 and CDR2: KGHDR, SFDVKD. The CDR3 runs to 13 residues. CDR3 region: CATSPTVTGELFF. The CDR3 bases are TGTGCCACCTCCCCGACAGTCACCGGGGAGCTGTTTTTT.

The V and J genes are TRBV10-3 and TRBJ1-1, with D tentatively TRBD1 (6 bases). The germline V and J ends were trimmed by 5 bases and 1 base, with 17 bases remaining between them. Germline V gene data show CDR1 as ENHRY and CDR2 as SYGVKD. CDR3 length: 16 residues. As DNA, the CDR3 is TGTGCCATCAGTCCCACCCACCCGGGACAGAACACTGAAGCTTTCTTT. Amino acid sequence: CAISPTHPGQNTEAFF.